Sequencing of this TCR beta chain was carried out in a study of T cells in Graves' hyperthyroidism and ophthalmopathy. Study at large: Peripheral blood specimens were obtained at initial diagnosis, prior to any treatment.

The patients, who ranged from 18 to 65 in age, presented with newly diagnosed hyperthyroidism lasting under 2 months. Uncontrolled infection, other autoimmune disease, pregnancy or lactation excluded patients. The study based diagnoses on clinical symptoms, serum thyroxine and TRAb, thyroid ultrasound and orbital computed tomography. This clonotype occurred a few times. The CDR3 has 13 residues. Germline CDR1 is SGDLS and CDR2 is YYNGEE. V was trimmed by 0 bases and J by 3 bases, leaving 5 bases between them. RNA transcripts yielded amplified TCR beta CDR3 regions. The study used the HTBI primer set for a first-round RT-PCR of the TCR CDR3. TCRdb re-called the multiplex PCR reads through MiXCR, storing one row per CDR3 protein. The table lists fewer than 400,000 distinct CDR3 sequences, just under 25% of them singletons, with roughly 80% in the top ten.

The J gene is TRBJ2-3, the V gene TRBV9; D is undetermined. Material: blood. This clonotype originated in a man aged 45 to 65 with Graves' hyperthyroidism. The CDR3 here is CASSVGRTDTQYF. DNA for the CDR3: TGTGCCAGCAGCGTAGGCAGAACAGATACGCAGTATTTT.